The present TCR beta chain was sequenced within a study of OX40 agonist ivuxolimab in advanced cancers. Study background: Ivuxolimab is an agonistic anti-OX40 (CD134) antibody, and patients were treated with it. Cohort: roughly 80% men, mean age around 60, aged about 23 to 80. Findings and limits, study-wide: It was also the case that some nonresponders had low normalized T-cell clonal expansion.

Trimming left V 0 bases short and J 2 bases short, with 16 bases between. The CDR3 contains 17 residues. Germline values: CDR1 LNHDA, CDR2 SQIVND (reference sequence). Note on this clone: The antigen remains undetermined.

Exclusion applied to patients with autoimmune disease history or systemic immunosuppression. Clones were sequenced by immunoSEQ multiplex PCR, and TCRdb holds only the in-frame ones, with some missing. The sample has around 70,000 clones, about 91% seen once. The rearrangement uses TRBV19 and TRBJ2-5; D assignment may be TRBD1 or TRBD2 (7 bases each). The material sequenced was CD4+ or CD8+ T cells sorted from blood, taken in a trial of the OX40 agonist ivuxolimab. This sequence was found in an adult with an advanced solid tumor such as melanoma, head and neck, liver or kidney cancer. CDR3 DNA: TGTGCCAGTAGTATAGATCTGGCAGGGGGGGTTCAAGAGACCCAGTACTTC. Amino acids: CASSIDLAGGVQETQYF.